Below, 10 T cell receptor beta chains from the same sample are listed, as sequenced in a study of T-cell reconstitution after alpha-beta-depleted transplantation in children. Construction of the TCRbeta library involved unique molecular identifiers. TCRdb used MiXCR to reprocess the PCR reads, holding one entry per CDR3 protein. The sample has fewer than 700,000 distinct CDR3 sequences; under 15% are singletons. The material was PBMCs, mostly from graft donor cells, obtained 360 days after TCRalphabeta/CD19-depleted stem cell transplant. These receptors all stem from a male patient younger than 18 who had a stem cell transplant for acute myeloid leukemia, so the T cells may come from the graft donor.

This clonotype was recorded a few times. The chain links TRBV7-9 to TRBJ2-5, with 10 bases aligning to TRBD2. Germline CDR1 and CDR2: SEHNR and FQNEAQ (reference sequence). This CDR3 is 15 amino acids long. After removal of 3 bases from V and 3 bases from J, the junction contained 4 bases not matched to a gene. Here the CDR3 DNA reads TGTGCCAGCAGCTTCCGGCTAGCGGGAGAAGAGACCCAGTACTTC. Translated: CASSFRLAGEETQYF.

There are many counts of this clonotype. The chain combines TRBV12-5 with TRBJ1-5; D is unresolved. V lost 8 bases and J 1 base, leaving 9 bases between the germline ends. The CDR3 spans 13 residues. Germline CDR1 LGHNT, CDR2 FRNRAP. The CDR3 bases are TGTGCTAGTTCTGCTGAGAGCAATCAGCCCCAGCATTTT. Translated, it gives CASSAESNQPQHF.

The J gene is TRBJ2-7, the V gene TRBV4-2, with 14 bases lining up with TRBD2. V lost 0 bases to trimming and J lost 3 bases; unmatched junction nucleotides: 7. From germline, CDR1 is LGHNA and CDR2 YNFKEQ. The CDR3 loop spans 18 amino acids. CDR3 bases: TGTGCCAGCAGCCAAGATCGGGGACTAGCGGGAGTGTACTACGAGCAGTACTTC. Its translation: CASSQDRGLAGVYYEQYF.

This chain links TRBV20-1 with TRBJ2-1; D not resolved. The V end lost 3 bases, the J end lost 0 bases, and 12 bases lay between the germline ends. Germline CDR1 reads DFQATT; CDR2 reads SNEGSKA (reference sequence). CDR3 size: 15 residues. The CDR3 region is CSARARSLSYNEQFF. Written as DNA, the CDR3 is TGCAGTGCTAGGGCCAGAAGCCTCTCCTACAATGAGCAGTTCTTC.

The V and J genes are TRBV5-1 and TRBJ2-1, with D perhaps matching TRBD2 (5 bases). The CDR3 length is 15 residues. The V and J ends lost 0 bases and 4 bases respectively, with 11 bases between them. Germline CDR1 and CDR2: SGHRS and YFSETQ. The CDR3 coding sequence is TGCGCCAGCAGCTTGGCCAAGGACTCATACAATGAGCAGTTCTTC. Residues: CASSLAKDSYNEQFF.

This clonotype was found a few times. CDR3 DNA sequence: TGCAGTGCTAGATGGGACGGACTCAATGAGCAGTTCTTC. As protein: CSARWDGLNEQFF. The chain employs TRBV20-1 and TRBJ2-1, with D possibly being TRBD1 or TRBD2 (5 bases each). Looked up from germline, CDR1 is DFQATT and CDR2 is SNEGSKA (reference sequence). This CDR3 region has 13 residues. V was cut by 2 bases and J by 6 bases, with 11 bases left in between.

There are many counts of this clonotype. The V and J genes are TRBV6-5 and TRBJ2-1, with 9 nucleotides matching TRBD2. J was trimmed by 3 bases and V by 2 bases; bases with no gene match: 5. CDR3 length: 16 residues. CDR1 and CDR2 (germline): MNHEY, SVGAGI. CDR3 DNA: TGTGCCAGCAGTTACGAGAGCGGGAGGAACTACAATGAGCAGTTCTTC. Translated, it gives CASSYESGRNYNEQFF.

V and J are TRBV28 and TRBJ2-5; 7 bases are a match to TRBD1. V was clipped by 5 bases and J by 7 bases; unmatched bases: 10. The CDR3 covers 14 residues. The germline V gene encodes CDR1 MDHEN and CDR2 SYDVKM. CDR3 protein: CASSIPTGLWTQYF. CDR3 DNA: TGTGCCAGCAGTATCCCGACAGGGCTGTGGACCCAGTACTTC.

The gene calls are TRBV7-6 and TRBJ2-3; D possibly corresponds to TRBD2 (5 bases). The CDR3 is made up of 18 amino acids. With 3 bases removed from V and 4 bases from J, the gap between germline ends came to 23 bases. The germline CDR1 and CDR2 sequences are SGHVS and FNYEAQ. CDR3 in amino acids: CASSFPLKTTESSDTQYF. CDR3 nucleotides: TGTGCCAGCAGCTTTCCCCTTAAGACTACGGAGTCTTCAGATACGCAGTATTTT. The full variable domain, its missing parts supplied by reference TRBV7-6 and TRBJ2-3, is GAGVSQSPRYKVTKRGQDVALRCDPISGHVSLYWYRQALGQGPEFLTYFNYEAQQDKSGLPNDRFSAERPEGSISTLTIQRTEQRDSAMYRCASSFPLKTTESSDTQYFGPGTRLTVL.

This rearrangement joins TRBV18 to TRBJ1-1; 7 positions match TRBD1. The CDR3 is 15 residues long. The V gene end was trimmed by 0 bases and the J gene end by 7 bases; junction bases not matched to a gene: 8. Per the germline V gene, CDR1 is KGHSH and CDR2 is LQKENI. CDR3 nucleotide sequence: TGTGCCAGCTCACCACCTGCAGGGGGTTTGAGTGAAGCTTTCTTT. Its protein is CASSPPAGGLSEAFF.